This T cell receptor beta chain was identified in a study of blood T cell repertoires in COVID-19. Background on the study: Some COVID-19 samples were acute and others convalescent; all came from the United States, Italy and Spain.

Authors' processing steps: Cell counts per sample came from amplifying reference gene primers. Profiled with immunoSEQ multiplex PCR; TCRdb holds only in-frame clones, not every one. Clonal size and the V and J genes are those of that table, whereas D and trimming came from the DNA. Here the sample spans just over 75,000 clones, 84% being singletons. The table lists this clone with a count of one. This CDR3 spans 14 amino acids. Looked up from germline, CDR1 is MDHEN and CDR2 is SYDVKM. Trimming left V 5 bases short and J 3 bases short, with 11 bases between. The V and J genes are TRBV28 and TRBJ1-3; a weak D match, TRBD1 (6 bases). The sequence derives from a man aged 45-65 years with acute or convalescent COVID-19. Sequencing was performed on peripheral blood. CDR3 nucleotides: TGTGCCAGCAGTCTGACAGGATATGGAAACACCATATATTTT. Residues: CASSLTGYGNTIYF.